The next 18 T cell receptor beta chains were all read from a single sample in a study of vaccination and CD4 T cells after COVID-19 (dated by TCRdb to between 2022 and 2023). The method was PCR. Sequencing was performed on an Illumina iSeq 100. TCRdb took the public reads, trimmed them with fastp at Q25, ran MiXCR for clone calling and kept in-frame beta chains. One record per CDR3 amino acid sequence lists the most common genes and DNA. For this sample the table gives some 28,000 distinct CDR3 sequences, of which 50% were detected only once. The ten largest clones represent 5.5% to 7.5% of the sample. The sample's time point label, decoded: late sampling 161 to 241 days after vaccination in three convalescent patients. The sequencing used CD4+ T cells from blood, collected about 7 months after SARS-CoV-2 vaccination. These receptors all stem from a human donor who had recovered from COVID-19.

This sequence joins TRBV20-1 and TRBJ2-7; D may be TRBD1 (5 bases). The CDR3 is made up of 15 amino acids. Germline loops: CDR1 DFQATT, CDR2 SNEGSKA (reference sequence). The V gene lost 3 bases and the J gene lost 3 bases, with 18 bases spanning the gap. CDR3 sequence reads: CSARALETDNYEQYF. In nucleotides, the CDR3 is TGCAGTGCTAGGGCTCTTGAGACAGATAACTACGAGCAGTACTTC.

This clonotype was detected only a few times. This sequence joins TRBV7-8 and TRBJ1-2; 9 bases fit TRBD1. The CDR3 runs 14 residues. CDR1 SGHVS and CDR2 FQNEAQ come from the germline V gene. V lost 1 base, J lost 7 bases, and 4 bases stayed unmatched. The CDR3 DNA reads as TGTGCCAGCAGCTTAGAAGGACAGGGGAGTGGCTACACCTTC. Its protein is CASSLEGQGSGYTF.

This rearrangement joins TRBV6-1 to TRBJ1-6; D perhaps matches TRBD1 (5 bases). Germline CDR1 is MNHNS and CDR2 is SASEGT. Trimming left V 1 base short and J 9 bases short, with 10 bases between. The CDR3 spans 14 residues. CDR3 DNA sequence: TGTGCCAGCAGTGAAGGCAGGGTGATTTCACCCCTCCACTTT. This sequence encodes CASSEGRVISPLHF.

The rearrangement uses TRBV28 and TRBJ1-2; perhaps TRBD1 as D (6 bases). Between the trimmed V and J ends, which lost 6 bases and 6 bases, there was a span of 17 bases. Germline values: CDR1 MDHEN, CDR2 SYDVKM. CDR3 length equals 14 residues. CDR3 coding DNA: TGTGCCAGCAGCTTTACAGGGCCGGGGCATGGCTACACCTTC. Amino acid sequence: CASSFTGPGHGYTF.

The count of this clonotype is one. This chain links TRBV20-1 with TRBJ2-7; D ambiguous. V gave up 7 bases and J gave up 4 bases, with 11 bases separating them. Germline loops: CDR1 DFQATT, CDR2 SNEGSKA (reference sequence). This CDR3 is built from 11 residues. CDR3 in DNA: TGCAGTGGGGGTACAACGTACGAGCAGTACTTC. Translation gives CSGGTTYEQYF.

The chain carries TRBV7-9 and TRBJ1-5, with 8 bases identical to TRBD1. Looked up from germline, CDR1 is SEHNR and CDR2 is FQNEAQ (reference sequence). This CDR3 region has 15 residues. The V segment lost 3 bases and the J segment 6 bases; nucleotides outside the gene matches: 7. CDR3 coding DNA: TGTGCCAGCAGCTTCGGAGCAGGGGGCGGTCAGCCCCAGCATTTT. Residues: CASSFGAGGGQPQHF.

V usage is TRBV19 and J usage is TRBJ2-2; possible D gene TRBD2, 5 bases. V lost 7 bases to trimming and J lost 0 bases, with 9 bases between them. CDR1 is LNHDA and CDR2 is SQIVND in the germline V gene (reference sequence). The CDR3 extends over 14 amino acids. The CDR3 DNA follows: TGTGCCAGTAAGAGGGATCCGAACACCGGGGAGCTGTTTTTT. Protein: CASKRDPNTGELFF.

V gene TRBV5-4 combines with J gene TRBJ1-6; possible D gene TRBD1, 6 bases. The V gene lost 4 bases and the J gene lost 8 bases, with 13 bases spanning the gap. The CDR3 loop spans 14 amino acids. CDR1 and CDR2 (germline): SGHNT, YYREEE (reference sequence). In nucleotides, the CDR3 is TGTGCCAGCAGCATAACAGGGTCGGATTCACCCCTCCACTTT. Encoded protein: CASSITGSDSPLHF. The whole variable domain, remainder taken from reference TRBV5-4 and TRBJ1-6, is ETGVTQSPTHLIKTRGQQVTLRCSSQSGHNTVSWYQQALGQGPQFIFQYYREEENGRGNFPPRFSGLQFPNYSSELNVNALELDDSALYLCASSITGSDSPLHFGNGTRLTVT.

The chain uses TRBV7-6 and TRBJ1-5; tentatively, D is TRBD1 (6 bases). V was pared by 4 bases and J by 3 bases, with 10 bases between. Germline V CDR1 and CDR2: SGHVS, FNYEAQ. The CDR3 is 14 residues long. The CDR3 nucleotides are TGTGCCAGCAGCTCTACAGGGACCAATCAGCCCCAGCATTTT. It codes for CASSSTGTNQPQHF. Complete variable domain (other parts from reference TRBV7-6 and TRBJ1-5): GAGVSQSPRYKVTKRGQDVALRCDPISGHVSLYWYRQALGQGPEFLTYFNYEAQQDKSGLPNDRFSAERPEGSISTLTIQRTEQRDSAMYRCASSSTGTNQPQHFGDGTRLSIL.

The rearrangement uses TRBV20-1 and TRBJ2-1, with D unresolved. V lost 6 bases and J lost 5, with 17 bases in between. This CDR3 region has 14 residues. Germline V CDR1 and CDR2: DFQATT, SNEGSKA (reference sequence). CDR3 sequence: CSAVVGSLNNEQFF. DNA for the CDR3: TGCAGTGCCGTGGTGGGTAGTCTGAACAATGAGCAGTTCTTC.

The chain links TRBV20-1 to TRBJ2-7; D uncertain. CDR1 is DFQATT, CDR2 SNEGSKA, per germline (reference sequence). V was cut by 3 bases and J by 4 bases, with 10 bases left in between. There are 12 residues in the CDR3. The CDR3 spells CSARGSKYEQYF. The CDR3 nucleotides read TGCAGTGCTAGGGGCTCTAAATACGAGCAGTACTTC.

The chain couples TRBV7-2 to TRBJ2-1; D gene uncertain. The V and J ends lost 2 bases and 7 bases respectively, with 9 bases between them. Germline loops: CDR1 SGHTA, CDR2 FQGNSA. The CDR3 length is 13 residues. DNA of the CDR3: TGTGCCAGCAGCTTAAACCCCCTGAATGAGCAGTTCTTC. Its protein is CASSLNPLNEQFF. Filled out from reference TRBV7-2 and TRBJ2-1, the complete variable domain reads GAGVSQSPSNKVTEKGKDVELRCDPISGHTALYWYRQSLGQGLEFLIYFQGNSAPDKSGLPSDRFSAERTGGSVSTLTIQRTQQEDSAVYLCASSLNPLNEQFFGPGTRLTVL.

The CDR3 here is CSALTRGRYNEQFF. CDR3 in DNA: TGCAGTGCTCTTACCCGAGGAAGATACAATGAGCAGTTCTTC. The V call is TRBV20-1, the J call TRBJ2-1, with unresolved D. CDR3 size: 14 residues. CDR1 is DFQATT, CDR2 SNEGSKA, per germline (reference sequence). V lost 5 bases and J 4 bases, leaving 15 bases between the germline ends.

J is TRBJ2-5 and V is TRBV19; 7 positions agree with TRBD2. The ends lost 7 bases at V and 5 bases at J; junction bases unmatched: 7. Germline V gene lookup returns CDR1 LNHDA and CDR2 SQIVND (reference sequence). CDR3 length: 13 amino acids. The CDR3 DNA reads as TGTGCCAGTAACGGAGCGGGAACGGAGACCCAGTACTTC. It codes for CASNGAGTETQYF.

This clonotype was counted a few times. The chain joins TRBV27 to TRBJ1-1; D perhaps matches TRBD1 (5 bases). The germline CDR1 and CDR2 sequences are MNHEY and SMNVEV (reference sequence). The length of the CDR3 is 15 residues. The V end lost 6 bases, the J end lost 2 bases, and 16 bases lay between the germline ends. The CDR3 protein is CASRTSQGQNTEAFF. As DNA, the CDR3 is TGTGCCAGCAGGACCAGTCAAGGACAAAACACTGAAGCTTTCTTT.

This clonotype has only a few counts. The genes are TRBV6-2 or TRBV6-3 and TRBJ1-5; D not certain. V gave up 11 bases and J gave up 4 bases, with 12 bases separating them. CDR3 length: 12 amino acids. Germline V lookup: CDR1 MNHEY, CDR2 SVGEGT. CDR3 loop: CAANWGNQPQHF. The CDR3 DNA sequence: TGTGCCGCCAACTGGGGAAATCAGCCCCAGCATTTT.

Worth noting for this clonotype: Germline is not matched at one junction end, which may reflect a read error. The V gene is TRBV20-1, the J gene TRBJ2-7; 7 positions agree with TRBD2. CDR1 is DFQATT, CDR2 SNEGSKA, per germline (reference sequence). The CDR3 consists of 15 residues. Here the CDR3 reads CSATAGTAGSSEQYF. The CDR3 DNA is TGCAGTGCTACCGCGGGTACAGCGGGGTCCTCCGAGCAGTACTTC.

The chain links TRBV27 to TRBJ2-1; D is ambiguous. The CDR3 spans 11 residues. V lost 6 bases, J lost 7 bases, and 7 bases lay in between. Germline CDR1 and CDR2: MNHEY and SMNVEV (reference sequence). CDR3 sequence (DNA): TGTGCCAGCAGCCGACGGAATGAGCAGTTCTTC. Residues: CASSRRNEQFF.